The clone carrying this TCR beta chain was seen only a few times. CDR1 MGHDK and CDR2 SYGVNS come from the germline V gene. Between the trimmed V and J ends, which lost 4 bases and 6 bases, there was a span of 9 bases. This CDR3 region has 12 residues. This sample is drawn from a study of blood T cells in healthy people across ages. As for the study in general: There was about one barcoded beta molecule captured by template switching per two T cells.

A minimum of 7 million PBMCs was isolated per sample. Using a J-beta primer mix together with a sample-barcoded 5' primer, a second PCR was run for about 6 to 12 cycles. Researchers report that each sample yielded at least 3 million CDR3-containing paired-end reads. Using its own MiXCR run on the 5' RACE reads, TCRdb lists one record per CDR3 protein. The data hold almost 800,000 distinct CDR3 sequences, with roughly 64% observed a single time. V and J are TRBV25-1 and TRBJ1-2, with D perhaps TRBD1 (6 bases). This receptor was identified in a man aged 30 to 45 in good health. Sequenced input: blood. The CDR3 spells CASSATGHGYTF. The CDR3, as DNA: TGTGCCAGCAGTGCCACAGGGCATGGCTACACCTTC.